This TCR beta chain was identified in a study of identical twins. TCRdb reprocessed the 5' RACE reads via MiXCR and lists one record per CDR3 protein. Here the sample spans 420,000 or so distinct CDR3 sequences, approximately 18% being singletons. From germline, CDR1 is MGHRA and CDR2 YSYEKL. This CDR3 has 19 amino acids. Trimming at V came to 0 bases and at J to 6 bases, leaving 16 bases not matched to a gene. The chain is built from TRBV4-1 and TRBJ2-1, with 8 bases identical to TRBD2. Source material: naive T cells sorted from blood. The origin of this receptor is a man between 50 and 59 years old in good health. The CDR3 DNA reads TGCGCCAGCAGCCAAGAACCCGGTAGCGGGGTAAATAGTCTCAATGAGCAGTTCTTC. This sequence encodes CASSQEPGSGVNSLNEQFF.